A selection of T cell receptor beta chains follows, all from one sample in a study of beta chain features in type 1 diabetes. TCRdb's table, derived via immunoSEQ multiplex PCR, lists solely in-frame clones and lacks some. This table has 200,000 to 250,000 clones, over 9.5% appearing once. Sequenced material: naive CD4+ T cells from blood. All receptors come from a woman younger than 35 in good health. Each CDR3 is given with its conserved first and last residue. The D gene is left open where the match is weak. Rows give clone size only sometimes, using once, few, many, or a class for an expanded clone.

v_gene	j_gene	abundance	d_gene	CDR3aa	CDR3nt
TRBV5-1	TRBJ2-3	.	TRBD1	CASSLAGTGVRGTDTQYF	TGCGCCAGCAGCTTGGCCGGGACAGGGGTTCGAGGCACAGATACGCAGTATTTT
TRBV25-1	TRBJ1-4	.	.	CASQPQGIGIGEKLFF	TGTGCCAGCCAGCCCCAGGGAATTGGTATTGGTGAAAAACTGTTTTTT
TRBV11-2	TRBJ1-3	few	.	CASSLMEVSGNTIYF	TGTGCCAGCAGCTTAATGGAGGTATCTGGAAACACCATATATTTT
TRBV30	TRBJ1-1	.	.	CAWSSLIAVGGNTEAFF	TGTGCCTGGAGTTCCCTCATCGCCGTCGGTGGGAACACTGAAGCTTTCTTT
TRBV28	TRBJ2-7	few	.	CASSLRYEQYF	TGTGCCAGCAGTTTACGGTACGAGCAGTACTTC
TRBV11-1	TRBJ1-3	few	.	CASSGAFADTIYF	TGTGCCAGCAGCGGTGCCTTTGCGGACACCATATATTTT
TRBV5-6	TRBJ1-6	.	.	CASSLGPVAGPSPLHF	TGTGCCAGCAGCTTAGGGCCTGTGGCAGGGCCCTCACCCCTCCACTTT
TRBV15	TRBJ2-1	few	.	CATSRGFDRKPLNEQFF	TGTGCCACCAGCAGAGGGTTCGACAGAAAGCCCCTGAATGAGCAGTTCTTC
TRBV4-1	TRBJ2-7	.	TRBD2	CASSQDSRGGSYEQYF	TGCGCCAGCAGCCAAGATTCGCGCGGGGGGTCCTACGAGCAGTACTTC
TRBV6-5	TRBJ1-2	few	.	CASSYQGNYGYTF	TGTGCCAGCAGTTACCAGGGTAACTATGGCTACACCTTC
TRBV19	TRBJ2-7	few	.	CASSARTYEQYF	TGTGCCAGTAGTGCCAGGACCTACGAGCAGTACTTC
TRBV10-2	TRBJ2-7	.	.	CASTTGMGDNEQYF	TGCGCCAGCACCACAGGGATGGGGGACAACGAGCAGTACTTC
TRBV6-6	TRBJ1-5	few	TRBD1	CASRETGVSNQPQHF	TGTGCCAGCAGAGAGACAGGGGTCAGCAATCAGCCCCAGCATTTT
TRBV6-1	TRBJ1-5	.	.	CASSDSYSNQPQHF	TGTGCCAGCAGTGACAGTTATAGCAATCAGCCCCAGCATTTT
TRBV30	TRBJ1-2	.	TRBD1	CAWRALGQPGQGRYAYGYTF	TGTGCCTGGAGAGCCCTAGGACAACCGGGACAGGGTCGATATGCCTATGGCTACACCTTC
TRBV6-5	TRBJ2-1	.	TRBD2	CASSYGKAGVEQFF	TGTGCCAGCAGTTATGGTAAAGCGGGAGTGGAGCAGTTCTTC
TRBV25-1	TRBJ2-5	.	TRBD2	CASIRPGLAGGETQYF	TGTGCCAGCATTCGGCCGGGACTAGCGGGAGGAGAGACCCAGTACTTC
TRBV4-1	TRBJ1-5	few	.	CASSQVGSNQPQHF	TGCGCCAGCAGCCAAGTCGGTAGCAATCAGCCCCAGCATTTT
TRBV7-7	TRBJ2-7	.	TRBD2	CASSFSGGEQYF	TGTGCCAGCAGTTTTAGCGGGGGTGAGCAGTACTTC
TRBV18	TRBJ1-1	few	.	CASSPTRDKNTEAFF	TGTGCCAGCTCACCGACCAGGGACAAGAACACTGAAGCTTTCTTT
TRBV19	TRBJ1-1	.	.	CASSIRGPEAFF	TGTGCCAGTAGTATCCGGGGTCCTGAAGCTTTCTTT
TRBV19	TRBJ1-3	.	TRBD1	CASSRTGDTIYF	TGTGCCAGTTCCCGGACAGGAGACACCATATATTTT
TRBV6-1	TRBJ1-2	few	TRBD1	CASQTRQGVNYGYTF	TGTGCCAGTCAAACCAGACAGGGGGTGAACTATGGCTACACCTTC
TRBV5-1	TRBJ2-7	.	TRBD1	CASSRETGNTYEQYF	TGCGCCAGCAGCCGTGAGACAGGGAACACCTACGAGCAGTACTTC
TRBV2	TRBJ1-1	.	.	CASSELRRNTEAFF	TGTGCCAGCAGTGAGCTGAGGAGGAACACTGAAGCTTTCTTT
TRBV5-4	TRBJ2-7	few	.	CASSLDRYEQYF	TGTGCCAGCAGCTTGGACCGGTACGAGCAGTACTTC